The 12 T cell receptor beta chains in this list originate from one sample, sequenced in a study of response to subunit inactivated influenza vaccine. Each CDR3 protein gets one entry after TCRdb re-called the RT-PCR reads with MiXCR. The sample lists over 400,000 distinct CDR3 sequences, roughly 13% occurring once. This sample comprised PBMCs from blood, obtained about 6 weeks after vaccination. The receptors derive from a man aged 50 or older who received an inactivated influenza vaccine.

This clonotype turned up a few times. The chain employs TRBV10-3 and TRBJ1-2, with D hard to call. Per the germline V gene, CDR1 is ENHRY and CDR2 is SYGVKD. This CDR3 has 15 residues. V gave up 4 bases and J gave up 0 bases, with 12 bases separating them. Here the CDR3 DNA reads TGTGCCATCAGTGCACAGACCGATACTAACTATGGCTACACCTTC. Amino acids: CAISAQTDTNYGYTF.

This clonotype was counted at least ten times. The CDR3 reads CASSLTAGTVDEQFF. The DNA for the CDR3 is TGTGCCAGCAGTTTAACTGCGGGAACCGTAGATGAGCAGTTCTTC. V and J are TRBV12-3 or TRBV12-4 and TRBJ2-1; D perhaps matches TRBD2 (6 bases). The CDR3 spans 15 residues. V gave up 2 bases and J gave up 8 bases, with 16 bases separating them.

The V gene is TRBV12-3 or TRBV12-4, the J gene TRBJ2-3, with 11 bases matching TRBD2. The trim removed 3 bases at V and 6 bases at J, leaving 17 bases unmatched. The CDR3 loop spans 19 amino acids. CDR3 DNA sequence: TGTGCCAGCAGTTTCCCTCTCAATTTAGCGGGAGGGCCCTCGGATACGCAGTATTTT. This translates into CASSFPLNLAGGPSDTQYF.

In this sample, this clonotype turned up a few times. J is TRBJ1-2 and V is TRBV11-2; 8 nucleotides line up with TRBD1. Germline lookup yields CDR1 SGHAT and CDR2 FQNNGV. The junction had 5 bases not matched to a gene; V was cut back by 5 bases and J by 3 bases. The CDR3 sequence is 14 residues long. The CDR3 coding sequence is TGTGCCAGCAGCCCAGGGGGCGGCGACTATGGCTACACCTTC. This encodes CASSPGGGDYGYTF.

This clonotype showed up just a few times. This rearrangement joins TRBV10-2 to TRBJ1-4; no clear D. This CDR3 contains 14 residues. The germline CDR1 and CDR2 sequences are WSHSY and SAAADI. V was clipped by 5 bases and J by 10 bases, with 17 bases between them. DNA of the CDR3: TGCGCCAGCAGTCCCGGGAGCGGCGCAGGAAAACTGTTTTTT. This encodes CASSPGSGAGKLFF.

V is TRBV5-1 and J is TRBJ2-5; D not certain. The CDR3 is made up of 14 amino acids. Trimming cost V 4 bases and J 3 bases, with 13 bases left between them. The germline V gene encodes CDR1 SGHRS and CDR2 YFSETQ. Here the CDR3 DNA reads TGCGCCAGCAGCGACGACATCCACAAAGAGACCCAGTACTTC. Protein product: CASSDDIHKETQYF.

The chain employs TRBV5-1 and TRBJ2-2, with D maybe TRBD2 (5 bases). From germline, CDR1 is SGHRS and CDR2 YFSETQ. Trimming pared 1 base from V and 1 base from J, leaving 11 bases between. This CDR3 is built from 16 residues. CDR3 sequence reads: CASSLLSGKNTGELFF. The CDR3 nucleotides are TGCGCCAGCAGCTTGTTGTCGGGAAAGAACACCGGGGAGCTGTTTTTT.

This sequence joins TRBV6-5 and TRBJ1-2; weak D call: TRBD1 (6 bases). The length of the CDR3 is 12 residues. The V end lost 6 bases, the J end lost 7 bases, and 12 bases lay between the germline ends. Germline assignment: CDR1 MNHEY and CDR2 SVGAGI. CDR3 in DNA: TGTGCCAGCAGAAAAACAGGGTCTGGCTACACCTTC. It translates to CASRKTGSGYTF.

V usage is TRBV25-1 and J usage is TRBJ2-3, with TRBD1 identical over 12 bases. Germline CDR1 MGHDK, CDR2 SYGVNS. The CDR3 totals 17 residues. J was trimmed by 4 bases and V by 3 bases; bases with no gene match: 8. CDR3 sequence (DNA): TGTGCCAGCAGTGACCCCCCCGGGACAGGGGGCCCAGATACGCAGTATTTT. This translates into CASSDPPGTGGPDTQYF.

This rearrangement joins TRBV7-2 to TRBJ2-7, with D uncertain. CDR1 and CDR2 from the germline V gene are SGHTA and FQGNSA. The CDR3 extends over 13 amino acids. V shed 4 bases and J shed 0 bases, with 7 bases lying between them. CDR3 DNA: TGTGCCAGCAGCTCCTTCGACTCCTACGAGCAGTACTTC. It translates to CASSSFDSYEQYF. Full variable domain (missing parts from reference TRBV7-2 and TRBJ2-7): GAGVSQSPSNKVTEKGKDVELRCDPISGHTALYWYRQSLGQGLEFLIYFQGNSAPDKSGLPSDRFSAERTGGSVSTLTIQRTQQEDSAVYLCASSSFDSYEQYFGPGTRLTVT.

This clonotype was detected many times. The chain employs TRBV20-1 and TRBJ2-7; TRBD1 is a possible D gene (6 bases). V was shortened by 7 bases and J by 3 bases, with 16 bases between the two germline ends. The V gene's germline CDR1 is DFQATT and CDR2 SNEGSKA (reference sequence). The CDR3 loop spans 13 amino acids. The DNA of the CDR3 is TGCAGTGTTAAGGAGAACAGGGACTACGAGCAGTACTTC. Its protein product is CSVKENRDYEQYF.

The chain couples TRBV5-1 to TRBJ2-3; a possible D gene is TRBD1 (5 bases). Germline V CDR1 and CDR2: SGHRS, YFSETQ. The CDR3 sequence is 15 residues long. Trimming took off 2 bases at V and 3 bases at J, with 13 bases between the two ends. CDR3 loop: CASSFGQGVTDTQYF. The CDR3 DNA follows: TGCGCCAGCAGCTTCGGACAAGGAGTAACAGATACGCAGTATTTT.